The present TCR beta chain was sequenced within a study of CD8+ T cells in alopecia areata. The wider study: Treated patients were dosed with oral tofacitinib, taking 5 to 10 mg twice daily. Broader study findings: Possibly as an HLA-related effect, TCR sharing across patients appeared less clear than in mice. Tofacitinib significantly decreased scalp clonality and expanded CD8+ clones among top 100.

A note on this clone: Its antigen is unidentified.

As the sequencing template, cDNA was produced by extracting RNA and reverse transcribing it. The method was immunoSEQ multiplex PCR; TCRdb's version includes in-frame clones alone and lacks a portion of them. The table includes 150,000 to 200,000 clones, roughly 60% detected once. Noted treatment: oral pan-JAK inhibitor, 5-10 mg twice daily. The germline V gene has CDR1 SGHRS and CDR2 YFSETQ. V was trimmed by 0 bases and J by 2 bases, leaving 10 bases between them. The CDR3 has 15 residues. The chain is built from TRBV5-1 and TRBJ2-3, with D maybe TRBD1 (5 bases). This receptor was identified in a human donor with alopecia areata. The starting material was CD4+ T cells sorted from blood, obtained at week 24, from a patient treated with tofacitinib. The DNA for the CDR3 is TGCGCCAGCAGCTTGGAGAACAGGATCACAGATACGCAGTATTTT. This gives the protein CASSLENRITDTQYF.